This TCR beta chain was sequenced for a study of T-cell reconstitution after alpha-beta-depleted transplantation in children. The junction had 6 bases not matched to a gene; V was cut back by 4 bases and J by 4 bases. CDR3 size: 14 residues. Germline assignment: CDR1 SGHTA and CDR2 FQGNSA. During its preparation, the TCRbeta library received unique molecular identifiers. TCRdb recomputed calls from the PCR reads with MiXCR, one row per CDR3 protein. The repertoire consists of 750,000 to 950,000 distinct CDR3 sequences, with 16% occurring once and the leading ten covering roughly 5%. General observations from the study: T cells produced anew were the main source of T-cell counts and diversity one year after transplant. After transplant, high TCRbeta diversity at day 60 in some patients arose from surviving recipient T cells and thymic progenitors. Approximately two months post-transplant, alpha-beta T cells reportedly originated from several hundred expanded graft clones.

Of note for this clonotype: Its specificity is unknown.

The specimen comprised PBMCs, mostly from graft donor cells, sampled 360 days after TCRalphabeta/CD19-depleted stem cell transplant. The clonotype was recovered from a male patient aged 10 to 17 who had a stem cell transplant for acute lymphoblastic leukemia, so the T cells may come from the graft donor. The chain uses TRBV7-2 and TRBJ2-7; 8 nucleotides agree with TRBD2. In DNA, the CDR3 is TGTGCCAGCAGCTATCGGGAGGGCCGATACGAGCAGTACTTC. It yields the protein CASSYREGRYEQYF.